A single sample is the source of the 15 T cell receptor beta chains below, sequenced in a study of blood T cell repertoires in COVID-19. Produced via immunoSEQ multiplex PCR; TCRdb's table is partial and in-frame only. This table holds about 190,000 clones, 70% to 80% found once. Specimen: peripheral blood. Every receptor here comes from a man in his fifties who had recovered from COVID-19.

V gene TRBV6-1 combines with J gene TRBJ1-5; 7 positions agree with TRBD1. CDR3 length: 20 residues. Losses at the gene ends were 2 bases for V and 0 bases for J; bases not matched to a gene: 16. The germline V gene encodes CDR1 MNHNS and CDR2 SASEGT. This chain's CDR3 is CASSEFSPGGHSNSNQPQHF. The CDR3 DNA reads TGTGCCAGCAGTGAATTCTCTCCAGGGGGTCATTCTAATAGCAATCAGCCCCAGCATTTT.

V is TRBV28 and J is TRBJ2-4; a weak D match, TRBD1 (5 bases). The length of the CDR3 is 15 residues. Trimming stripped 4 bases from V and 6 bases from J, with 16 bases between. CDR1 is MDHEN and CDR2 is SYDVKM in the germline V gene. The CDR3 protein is CASSSILQGGNIQYF. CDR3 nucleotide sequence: TGTGCCAGCAGTTCCATTTTGCAGGGCGGAAACATTCAGTACTTC.

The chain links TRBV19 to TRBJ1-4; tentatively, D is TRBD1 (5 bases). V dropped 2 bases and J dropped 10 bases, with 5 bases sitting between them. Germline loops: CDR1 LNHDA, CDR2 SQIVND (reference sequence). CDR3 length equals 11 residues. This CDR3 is CASSIQGKLFF. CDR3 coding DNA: TGTGCCAGTAGTATACAGGGAAAACTGTTTTTT.

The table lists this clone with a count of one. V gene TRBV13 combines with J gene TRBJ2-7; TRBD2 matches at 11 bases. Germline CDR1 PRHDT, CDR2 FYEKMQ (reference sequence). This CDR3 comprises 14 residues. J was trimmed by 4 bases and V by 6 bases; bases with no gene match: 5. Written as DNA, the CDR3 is TGTGCCAGCAGAATAGCGGGAGGGCGGTACGAGCAGTACTTC. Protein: CASRIAGGRYEQYF. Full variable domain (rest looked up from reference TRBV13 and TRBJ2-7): AAGVIQSPRHLIKEKRETATLKCYPIPRHDTVYWYQQGPGQDPQFLISFYEKMQSDKGSIPDRFSAQQFSDYHSELNMSSLELGDSALYFCASRIAGGRYEQYFGPGTRLTVT.

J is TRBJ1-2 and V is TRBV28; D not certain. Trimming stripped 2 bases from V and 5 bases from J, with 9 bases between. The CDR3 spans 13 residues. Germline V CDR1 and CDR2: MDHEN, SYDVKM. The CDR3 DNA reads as TGTGCCAGCAGTTTAGAGTCCGATTATGGCTACACCTTC. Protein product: CASSLESDYGYTF.

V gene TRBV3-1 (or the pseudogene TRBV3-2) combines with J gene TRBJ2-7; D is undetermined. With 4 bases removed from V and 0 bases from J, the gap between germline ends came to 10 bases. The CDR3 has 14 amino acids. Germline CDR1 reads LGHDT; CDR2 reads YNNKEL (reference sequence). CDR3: CASSRDTSSYEQYF. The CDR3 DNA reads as TGTGCCAGCAGCCGCGACACGAGCTCCTACGAGCAGTACTTC.

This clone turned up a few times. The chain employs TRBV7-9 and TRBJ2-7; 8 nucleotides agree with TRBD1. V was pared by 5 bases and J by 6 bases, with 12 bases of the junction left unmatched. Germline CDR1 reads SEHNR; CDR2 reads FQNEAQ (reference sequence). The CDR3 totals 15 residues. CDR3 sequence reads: CASSRTGRIGSEQYF. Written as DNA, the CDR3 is TGTGCCAGCAGCCGGACAGGGCGGATAGGGTCCGAGCAGTACTTC.

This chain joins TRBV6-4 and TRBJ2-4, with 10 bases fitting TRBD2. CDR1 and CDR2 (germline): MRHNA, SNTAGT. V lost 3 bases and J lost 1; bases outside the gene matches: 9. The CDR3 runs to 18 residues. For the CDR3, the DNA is TGTGCCAGCAGTGAGCCCACTAGCGGGATCCCGGCCAAAAACATTCAGTACTTC. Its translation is CASSEPTSGIPAKNIQYF.

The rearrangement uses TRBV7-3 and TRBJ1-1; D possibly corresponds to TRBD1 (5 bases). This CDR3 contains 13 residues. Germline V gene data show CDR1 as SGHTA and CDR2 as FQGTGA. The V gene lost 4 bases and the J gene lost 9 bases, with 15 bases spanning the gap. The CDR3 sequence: CASSSRTTSQAFF. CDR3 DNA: TGTGCCAGCAGCTCGAGGACAACTTCCCAAGCTTTCTTT. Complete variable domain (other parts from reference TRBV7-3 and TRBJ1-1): GAGVSQTPSNKVTEKGKYVELRCDPISGHTALYWYRQSLGQGPEFLIYFQGTGAADDSGLPNDRFFAVRPEGSVSTLKIQRTERGDSAVYLCASSSRTTSQAFFGQGTRLTVV.

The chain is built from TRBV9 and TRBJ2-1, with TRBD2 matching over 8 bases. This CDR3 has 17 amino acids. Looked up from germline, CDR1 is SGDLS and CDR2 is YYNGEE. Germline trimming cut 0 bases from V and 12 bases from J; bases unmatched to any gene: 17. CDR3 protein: CASSVAPGASGSGGQFF. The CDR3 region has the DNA TGTGCCAGCAGCGTAGCTCCAGGGGCTAGCGGGTCCGGGGGGCAGTTCTTC. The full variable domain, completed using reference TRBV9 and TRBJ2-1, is DSGVTQTPKHLITATGQRVTLRCSPRSGDLSVYWYQQSLDQGLQFLIQYYNGEERAKGNILERFSAQQFPDLHSELNLSSLELGDSALYFCASSVAPGASGSGGQFFGPGTRLTVL.

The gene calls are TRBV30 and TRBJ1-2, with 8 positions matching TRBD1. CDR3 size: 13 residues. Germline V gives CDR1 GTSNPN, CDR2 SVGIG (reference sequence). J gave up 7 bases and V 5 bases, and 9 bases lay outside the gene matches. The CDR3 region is CAWSEGRGLGYTF. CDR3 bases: TGTGCCTGGTCGGAGGGCAGGGGGCTTGGCTACACCTTC.

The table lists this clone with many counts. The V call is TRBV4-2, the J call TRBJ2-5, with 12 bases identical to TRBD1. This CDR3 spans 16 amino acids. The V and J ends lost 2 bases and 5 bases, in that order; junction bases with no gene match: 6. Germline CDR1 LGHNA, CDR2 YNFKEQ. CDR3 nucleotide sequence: TGTGCCAGCAGCCAACGGGACAGGGGGCTTGGGGAGACCCAGTACTTC. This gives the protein CASSQRDRGLGETQYF.

In nucleotides, the CDR3 is TGTGCCAGCTCACCGGATCGGACAGGGCACTATGGCTACACCTTC. Protein: CASSPDRTGHYGYTF. The V call is TRBV18, the J call TRBJ1-2; 8 nucleotides match TRBD1. The CDR3 totals 15 residues. With V trimmed by 3 bases and J by 3 bases, 6 bases remained unmatched. The V gene's germline CDR1 is KGHSH and CDR2 LQKENI.

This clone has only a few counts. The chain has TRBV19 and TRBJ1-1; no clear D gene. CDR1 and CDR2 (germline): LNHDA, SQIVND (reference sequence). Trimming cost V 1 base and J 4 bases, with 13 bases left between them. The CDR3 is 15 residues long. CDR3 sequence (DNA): TGTGCCAGTAGTATAGGTGTGAGAGATGGCACTGAAGCTTTCTTT. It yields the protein CASSIGVRDGTEAFF.

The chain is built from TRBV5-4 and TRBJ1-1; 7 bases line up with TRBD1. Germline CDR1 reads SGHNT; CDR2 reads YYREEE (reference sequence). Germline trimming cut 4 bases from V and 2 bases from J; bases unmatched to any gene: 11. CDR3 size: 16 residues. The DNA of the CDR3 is TGTGCCAGCAGCCCCCCGGAGGGACAGAAAAACACTGAAGCTTTCTTT. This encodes CASSPPEGQKNTEAFF.